Listed below are T cell receptor beta chains from one sample, sequenced in a study of blood T cells in healthy people across ages. TCRdb independently ran MiXCR on the 5' RACE reads; one entry per CDR3 protein. The table lists fewer than 1 million distinct CDR3 sequences, 40% to 50% of them singletons. Material: blood. Receptors originate from a man aged 55 to 70 in good health. The CDR3 runs from the conserved cysteine through the conserved F or W. The D gene is left open where the match is weak. Size is stated for part of the rows, as once, few or many counts, or as a class when the clone is expanded.

TRBD1,TRBV10-3,many,TRBJ1-2,TGTGCCAGCAACGGACAGGCTAACTATGGCTACACCTTC,CASNGQANYGYTF
TRBD1,TRBV29-1,-,TRBJ2-3,TGCAGCGTCTCATACAGGGGGAGGACAGATACGCAGTATTTT,CSVSYRGRTDTQYF
-,TRBV7-2,-,TRBJ2-7,TGTGCCAGCAGCCCCAGGACACATAGCTCCTACGAGCAGTACTTC,CASSPRTHSSYEQYF
-,TRBV4-3,few,TRBJ1-4,TGCGCCAGCAGCCAAGTGGGTCGGGGACCCTTTGAGGAAAAACTGTTTTTT,CASSQVGRGPFEEKLFF
-,TRBV3-1,few,TRBJ1-4,TGTGCCAGCAGCCACAGGGGAGCTAATGAAAAACTGTTTTTT,CASSHRGANEKLFF
-,TRBV5-6,-,TRBJ2-3,TGTGCCAGCAGCCCCGCGGGGAGCACAGATACGCGGTATTTT,CASSPAGSTDTRYF
-,TRBV20-1,-,TRBJ2-1,TGCAGTGCCATCGTACAAGGGGTTAGGCTTTCCTACAATGAGCAGTTCTTC,CSAIVQGVRLSYNEQFF
-,TRBV18,few,TRBJ2-7,TGTGCCAGCTCACCTGACAGCCCGAAGCAGTACTTC,CASSPDSPKQYF
-,TRBV6-5,-,TRBJ1-4,TGTGCCAGCAGTTACTCGATAACAGACCAAAAACTGTTTTTT,CASSYSITDQKLFF
TRBD1,TRBV5-1,-,TRBJ1-4,TGCGCCAGCACCCAGGGGGAGGGCGAAAAACTGTTTTTT,CASTQGEGEKLFF
-,TRBV4-1,few,TRBJ1-2,TGCGCCAGCAGCCAAACACAGGGTCTATACGGCTACACCTTC,CASSQTQGLYGYTF
-,TRBV7-6,many,TRBJ1-5,TGTGCCAGCAGTGCCGACGGCAATCAGCCCCAGCATTTT,CASSADGNQPQHF
-,TRBV24-1,-,TRBJ1-5,TGTGCCACCAGTGTCGGGCCGAATCAGCCCCAGCATTTT,CATSVGPNQPQHF
TRBD1,TRBV7-2,-,TRBJ2-5,TGTGCCAGCAGCTTAAGGGCCAGGGGGTCGGGAGAGACCCAGTACTTC,CASSLRARGSGETQYF
-,TRBV6-2/TRBV6-3,-,TRBJ2-1,TGTGCCAGCAGTTACGGTGGGACGGAGTCCGATGAGCAGTTCTTC,CASSYGGTESDEQFF
-,TRBV7-2,-,TRBJ2-3,TGTGCCAGCAGCCATCGGGTGGGGGCAGATACGCAGTATTTT,CASSHRVGADTQYF
-,TRBV30,-,TRBJ1-6,TGTGCCTGGGGGCGTGGGGGTTATTCACCCCTCCACTTT,CAWGRGGYSPLHF
-,TRBV4-1,-,TRBJ2-3,TGCGCCAGCAGCCCCAAGACCGGGACACTTGGGACAGATACGCAGTATTTT,CASSPKTGTLGTDTQYF
TRBD2,TRBV11-3,-,TRBJ2-1,TGTGCCAGCGACGGAGGACTAGCGGGGGGGCTTGAGCGGTTCTTC,CASDGGLAGGLERFF
-,TRBV2,-,TRBJ1-4,TGTGCCAGCAGTGCTGGGGGTGGAACTAATGAAAAACTGTTTTTT,CASSAGGGTNEKLFF
-,TRBV15,-,TRBJ2-1,TGTGCCACCAGCAGAAAGGATGTGGGACTTATGCTAGAGACCCAGTTCTTC,CATSRKDVGLMLETQFF
-,TRBV14,-,TRBJ2-5,TGTGCCAGCAGCGGATGGACAGCAGAGACCCAGTACTTC,CASSGWTAETQYF
-,TRBV2,few,TRBJ1-2,TGTGCCAGCGACGCGTCTAACTATGGCTACACCTTC,CASDASNYGYTF
-,TRBV4-3,-,TRBJ1-1,TGCGCCAGCAGCCAAAACTATGACGGACTGAACACTGAAGCTTTCTTT,CASSQNYDGLNTEAFF
-,TRBV10-3,few,TRBJ2-3,TGTGCCATTGGTTCCGGGACCGGGTTTGATACGCAGTATTTT,CAIGSGTGFDTQYF
-,TRBV29-1,many,TRBJ2-7,TGCAGCGTTGAACCCAGGGGGGGCCACGAGCAGTACTTC,CSVEPRGGHEQYF
-,TRBV20-1,-,TRBJ2-3,TGCAGTGCTAGAGAAGGGGCGGTACCCACAGATACGCAGTATTTT,CSAREGAVPTDTQYF
TRBD2,TRBV11-2,-,TRBJ2-1,TGTGCCAGCAGCTTACTCACCCGGGGGACTAGGGATATCAGGGAGCAGTTCTTC,CASSLLTRGTRDIREQFF
-,TRBV11-1,-,TRBJ1-2,TGTGCCAGCAGCTCTTACGACACCAGCTATGGCTACACCTTC,CASSSYDTSYGYTF
-,TRBV3-1,few,TRBJ2-3,TGTGCCAGCACCTACCTAGGCAAGCAGGATACGCAGTATTTT,CASTYLGKQDTQYF
-,TRBV7-8,-,TRBJ2-1,TGTGCCAGCAGCTTAATTCGTCCCCCGGTCAATGAGCAGTTCTTC,CASSLIRPPVNEQFF
-,TRBV4-3,-,TRBJ2-7,TGTGCCAGCAGCCCGACAGGAACCGAGCAGTACTTC,CASSPTGTEQYF
TRBD1,TRBV12-3/TRBV12-4,-,TRBJ1-2,TGTGCCAGCAGAAAAGCCGGGACAGGGGGCAGCTACGGCTACACCTTC,CASRKAGTGGSYGYTF